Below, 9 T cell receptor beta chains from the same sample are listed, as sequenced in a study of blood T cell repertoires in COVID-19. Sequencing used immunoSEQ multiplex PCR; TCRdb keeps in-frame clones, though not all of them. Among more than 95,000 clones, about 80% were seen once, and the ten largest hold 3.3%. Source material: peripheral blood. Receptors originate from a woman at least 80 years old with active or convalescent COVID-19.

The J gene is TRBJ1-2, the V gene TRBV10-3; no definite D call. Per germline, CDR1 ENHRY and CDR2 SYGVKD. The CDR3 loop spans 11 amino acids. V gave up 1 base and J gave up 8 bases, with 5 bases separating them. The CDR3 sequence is CAISEYTGYTF. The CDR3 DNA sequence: TGTGCCATCAGTGAGTACACCGGCTACACCTTC.

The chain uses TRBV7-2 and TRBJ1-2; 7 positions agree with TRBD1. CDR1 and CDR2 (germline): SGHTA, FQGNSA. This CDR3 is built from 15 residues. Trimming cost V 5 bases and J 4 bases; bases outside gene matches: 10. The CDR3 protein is CASSPPGTVLYGYTF. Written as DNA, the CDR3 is TGTGCCAGCAGCCCGCCCGGGACAGTTCTCTATGGCTACACCTTC.

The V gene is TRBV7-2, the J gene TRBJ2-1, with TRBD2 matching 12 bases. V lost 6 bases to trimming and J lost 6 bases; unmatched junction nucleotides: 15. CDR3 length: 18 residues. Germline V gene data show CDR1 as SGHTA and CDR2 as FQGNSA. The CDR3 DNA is TGTGCCAGCAGAAAACGGGCTAGCGGGGGGGTGCCCGGCAATGAGCAGTTCTTC. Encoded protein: CASRKRASGGVPGNEQFF. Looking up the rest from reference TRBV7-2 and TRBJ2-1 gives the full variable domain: GAGVSQSPSNKVTEKGKDVELRCDPISGHTALYWYRQSLGQGLEFLIYFQGNSAPDKSGLPSDRFSAERTGGSVSTLTIQRTQQEDSAVYLCASRKRASGGVPGNEQFFGPGTRLTVL.

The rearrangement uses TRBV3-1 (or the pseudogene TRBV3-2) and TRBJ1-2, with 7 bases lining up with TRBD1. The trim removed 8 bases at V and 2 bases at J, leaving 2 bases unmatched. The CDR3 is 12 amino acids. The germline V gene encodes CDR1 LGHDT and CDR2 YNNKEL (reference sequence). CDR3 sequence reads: CASSTGNYGYTF. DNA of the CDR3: TGTGCCAGCTCGACAGGGAACTATGGCTACACCTTC.

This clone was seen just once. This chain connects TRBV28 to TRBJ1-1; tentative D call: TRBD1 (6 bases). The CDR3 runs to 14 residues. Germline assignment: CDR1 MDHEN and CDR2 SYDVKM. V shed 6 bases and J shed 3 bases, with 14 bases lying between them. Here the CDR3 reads CASSKIDRHTEAFF. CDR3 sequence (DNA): TGTGCCAGCAGCAAGATTGACAGGCACACTGAAGCTTTCTTT.

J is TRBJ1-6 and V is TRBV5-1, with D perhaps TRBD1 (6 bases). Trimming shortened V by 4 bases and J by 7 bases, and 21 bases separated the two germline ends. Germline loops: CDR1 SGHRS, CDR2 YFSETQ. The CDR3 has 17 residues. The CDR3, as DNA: TGCGCCAGCAGCCTAATTTTACAGGGTTCGGTGAATTCACCCCTCCACTTT. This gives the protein CASSLILQGSVNSPLHF.

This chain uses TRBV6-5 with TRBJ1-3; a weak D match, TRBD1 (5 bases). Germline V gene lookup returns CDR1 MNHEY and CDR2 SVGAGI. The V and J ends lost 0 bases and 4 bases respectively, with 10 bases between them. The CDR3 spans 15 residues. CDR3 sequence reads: CASSYSQGLGNTIYF. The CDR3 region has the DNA TGTGCCAGCAGTTACTCGCAGGGTCTCGGAAACACCATATATTTT.

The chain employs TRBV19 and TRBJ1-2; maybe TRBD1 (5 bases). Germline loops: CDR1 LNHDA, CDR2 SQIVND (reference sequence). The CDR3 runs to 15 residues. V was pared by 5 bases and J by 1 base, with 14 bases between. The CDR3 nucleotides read TGTGCCAGTAGTGTGACAGCTCCTCATAACTATGGCTACACCTTC. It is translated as CASSVTAPHNYGYTF.

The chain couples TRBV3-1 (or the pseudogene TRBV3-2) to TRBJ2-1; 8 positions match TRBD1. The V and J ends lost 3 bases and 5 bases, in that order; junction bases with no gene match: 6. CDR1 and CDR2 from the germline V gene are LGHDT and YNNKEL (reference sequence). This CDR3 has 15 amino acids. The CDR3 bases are TGTGCCAGCAGCCATGGGCAGGGGGCAAACAATGAGCAGTTCTTC. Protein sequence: CASSHGQGANNEQFF.